A selection of T cell receptor beta chains follows, all from one sample in a study of control samples from healthy donors and cancer patients. The repertoire was sequenced with immunoSEQ multiplex PCR; TCRdb's copy has only in-frame clones and lacks some. The top ten hold under 2.5% of the sample, which has more than 85,000 clones, 92% seen once. The sample consisted of blood. The receptors derive from a woman aged 18-29 years in good health. CDR3s include the opening cysteine and the closing phenylalanine or tryptophan. The D gene is left open where the match is weak. Rows give clone size only sometimes, using once, few, many, or a class for an expanded clone.

d_call clone_size j_call v_call cdr3_aa cdr3_nt
NA NA TRBJ1-6 TRBV6-5 CASSGRGLNSPLHF TGTGCCAGCAGCGGCAGGGGCTTAAATTCACCCCTCCACTTT
NA NA TRBJ2-7 TRBV3-1/TRBV3-2 CASSRDQSGPLGEQYF TGTGCCAGCAGCCGAGACCAGAGCGGGCCTTTGGGAGAGCAGTACTTC
NA NA TRBJ1-1 TRBV4-1 CASSQARHEMNTEAFF TGCGCCAGCAGCCAAGCACGGCACGAGATGAACACTGAAGCTTTCTTT
NA NA TRBJ2-1 TRBV9 CASSIEEGGSDEQFF TGTGCCAGCAGCATCGAGGAGGGCGGGTCAGATGAGCAGTTCTTC
NA NA TRBJ1-5 TRBV27 CASSLYTGFNQPQHF TGTGCCAGCAGTTTATATACGGGGTTCAATCAGCCCCAGCATTTT
NA NA TRBJ2-1 TRBV11-3 CASSFSGNEQFF TGTGCCAGCAGCTTTTCGGGTAATGAGCAGTTCTTC
TRBD2 NA TRBJ2-7 TRBV27 CASSLREGGYEQYF TGTGCCAGCAGTTTGCGGGAGGGTGGTTACGAGCAGTACTTC
NA NA TRBJ2-3 TRBV5-1 CASSQTQPGPMGDTQYF TGCGCCAGCTCTCAGACGCAACCTGGCCCGATGGGGGATACGCAGTATTTT
TRBD1 NA TRBJ2-7 TRBV24-1 CATSPGQGKLYEQYF TGTGCCACCAGTCCGGGACAGGGGAAGCTATACGAGCAGTACTTC
NA NA TRBJ1-2 TRBV6-5 CASSRGRAYGYTF TGTGCCAGCAGCCGAGGACGGGCCTATGGCTACACCTTC
NA NA TRBJ2-7 TRBV19 CASSLTGTPSSEQYF TGTGCCAGTAGTCTCACCGGGACCCCATCTTCCGAGCAGTACTTC
NA NA TRBJ1-1 TRBV7-9 CASSPLTSNTEAFF TGTGCCAGCAGCCCCCTGACCTCGAATACTGAAGCTTTCTTT
NA NA TRBJ2-5 TRBV5-8 CASSFPQPKTQYF TGTGCCAGCAGCTTCCCCCAACCGAAGACCCAGTACTTC
TRBD2 NA TRBJ2-7 TRBV6-6 CASSKTSGSYEQYF TGTGCCAGCAGTAAGACTAGCGGGAGTTACGAGCAGTACTTC
NA NA TRBJ2-5 TRBV6-2/TRBV6-3 CASSYGVWRGRKETQYF TGTGCCAGCAGTTACGGCGTTTGGAGGGGCCGAAAAGAGACCCAGTACTTC
NA NA TRBJ2-2 TRBV24-1 CATSGPGATGELFF TGTGCCACCAGTGGACCAGGGGCCACCGGGGAGCTGTTTTTT
NA NA TRBJ2-5 TRBV7-9 CASSPGLPVFQETQYF TGTGCCAGCAGCCCCGGACTGCCCGTTTTCCAAGAGACCCAGTACTTC
NA NA TRBJ2-1 TRBV2 CASSEASGVPYNEQFF TGTGCCAGCAGTGAAGCGTCGGGGGTTCCGTACAATGAGCAGTTCTTC
TRBD1 few TRBJ1-6 TRBV7-2 CASSFDRDSTSPLHF TGTGCCAGCAGTTTCGACAGGGATTCTACTTCACCCCTCCACTTT
NA NA TRBJ1-2 TRBV10-2 CATNGGYDYGYTF TGCGCCACCAATGGGGGGTATGACTATGGCTACACCTTC
TRBD2 few TRBJ2-3 TRBV27 CASRVYPPRHSGGAVDTQYF TGTGCCAGCAGGGTTTATCCCCCTCGGCATAGCGGGGGGGCGGTAGATACGCAGTATTTT
TRBD1 NA TRBJ1-2 TRBV7-3 CASSGPGQLLTGYTF TGTGCCAGCAGCGGGCCGGGACAGCTATTAACCGGCTACACCTTC
TRBD1 NA TRBJ1-2 TRBV7-2 CASSLDGTGTYGYTF TGTGCCAGCAGCTTAGATGGGACAGGGACCTATGGCTACACCTTC
NA NA TRBJ2-3 TRBV6-5 CASSRSSTDTQYF TGTGCCAGCAGTAGATCTAGCACAGATACGCAGTATTTT
TRBD1 once TRBJ1-2 TRBV4-3 CASSQDGDRGDYGYTF TGCGCCAGCAGCCAAGATGGGGACAGGGGGGACTATGGCTACACCTTC
NA NA TRBJ2-1 TRBV11-3 CASSLPDGHNEQFF TGTGCCAGCAGCTTACCGGACGGCCACAATGAGCAGTTCTTC
NA NA TRBJ1-1 TRBV24-1 CATRGVSSNTEAFF TGTGCCACCAGGGGTGTCAGTTCGAACACTGAAGCTTTCTTT
NA NA TRBJ1-3 TRBV6-5 CASNPPDPGNTIYF TGTGCCAGCAACCCTCCTGATCCTGGAAACACCATATATTTT
NA NA TRBJ2-2 TRBV7-2 CASSVETNTGELFF TGTGCCAGCAGCGTAGAAACGAACACCGGGGAGCTGTTTTTT
NA NA TRBJ1-1 TRBV6-6 CASSFATGLNTEAFF TGTGCCAGCAGTTTTGCGACAGGATTGAACACTGAAGCTTTCTTT
NA NA TRBJ1-5 TRBV29-1 CSAGSSNQPQHF TGCAGCGCCGGGTCCAGCAATCAGCCCCAGCATTTT
TRBD1 once TRBJ1-6 TRBV19 CASNRQGANSPLHF TGTGCCAGTAACCGACAGGGGGCTAATTCACCCCTCCACTTT
TRBD1 NA TRBJ1-2 TRBV10-3 CAITPGQGAFHGYTF TGTGCCATCACCCCAGGACAGGGAGCTTTCCATGGCTACACCTTC
TRBD1 NA TRBJ1-2 TRBV3-1/TRBV3-2 CASSTTPGQGSGYTF TGTGCCAGCAGCACAACTCCGGGACAGGGGTCCGGCTACACCTTC